The 15 T cell receptor beta chains presented below share a single source sample, sequenced in a study of shared clonotypes between healthy human individuals. The repertoire was sequenced with immunoSEQ multiplex PCR; TCRdb's copy has only in-frame clones and lacks some. The sample lists 800,000 to 1,200,000 clones; roughly 74% were seen once. Source material: memory CD4+ T cells from PBMCs. Specified subset: CD45RA-negative fraction. The receptors originated from a man in his late teens or twenties in good health. Some clones in this sample may be carry-over from other donors' samples.

The rearrangement links TRBV4-3 to TRBJ2-2; 7 bases match TRBD1. V shed 4 bases and J 0 bases; nucleotides not matched to a gene: 11. Germline V gene sequence: CDR1 LGHNA, CDR2 YSLEER. The length of the CDR3 is 18 residues. This CDR3 is CASSPRDRAPSNTGELFF. The DNA of the CDR3 is TGCGCCAGCAGCCCTCGAGACAGGGCCCCTTCGAACACCGGGGAGCTGTTTTTT.

The V call is TRBV6-4, the J call TRBJ2-3; TRBD2 matches 9 bases. This CDR3 is built from 14 residues. The germline gives CDR1 MRHNA, CDR2 SNTAGT. J lost 4 bases, V lost 6 bases, and 5 bases had no gene match. CDR3 DNA sequence: TGTGCCAGCAGATTAGCGGGAGAGTCAGATACGCAGTATTTT. As protein: CASRLAGESDTQYF.

V is TRBV7-9 and J is TRBJ2-3; D is undetermined. Germline V CDR1 and CDR2: SEHNR, FQNEAQ (reference sequence). The CDR3 covers 14 residues. The V and J ends lost 5 bases and 5 bases respectively, with 14 bases between them. CDR3 nucleotides: TGTGCCAGCAGCCTCGGGCTAATCGGAGATACGCAGTATTTT. This translates into CASSLGLIGDTQYF.

This chain connects TRBV11-2 to TRBJ2-2; 8 bases line up with TRBD1. Germline trimming cut 1 base from V and 6 bases from J; bases unmatched to any gene: 10. The CDR3 is 17 amino acids. Germline CDR1 SGHAT, CDR2 FQNNGV. The CDR3 coding sequence is TGTGCCAGCAGCTTAGGGGGCGTCAGGGGGCCATCCGGGGAGCTGTTTTTT. This gives the protein CASSLGGVRGPSGELFF. Full variable domain (missing parts from reference TRBV11-2 and TRBJ2-2): EAGVAQSPRYKIIEKRQSVAFWCNPISGHATLYWYQQILGQGPKLLIQFQNNGVVDDSQLPKDRFSAERLKGVDSTLKIQPAKLEDSAVYLCASSLGGVRGPSGELFFGEGSRLTVL.

DNA of the CDR3: TGCGCCAGCAGCTTGGATAGCGGGAGTGGGGAGACCCAGTACTTC. It encodes CASSLDSGSGETQYF. V is TRBV5-1 and J is TRBJ2-5; 9 nucleotides line up with TRBD2. Germline V gene lookup returns CDR1 SGHRS and CDR2 YFSETQ. The junction had 5 bases not matched to a gene; V was cut back by 0 bases and J by 5 bases. This CDR3 contains 15 residues.

The chain links TRBV5-6 to TRBJ1-3, with D unresolved. V lost 0 bases and J lost 4, with 8 bases in between. The CDR3 contains 14 residues. From germline, CDR1 is SGHDT and CDR2 YYEEEE. The CDR3 nucleotides read TGTGCCAGCAGCTTGGAGTTCTCAGGAAACACCATATATTTT. Protein product: CASSLEFSGNTIYF.

About this clone itself: The sample has other DNA sequences that encode this CDR3 too. This chain joins TRBV5-1 and TRBJ2-1; no firm D call. Trimming cost V 1 base and J 0 bases, with 5 bases left between them. This CDR3 is built from 14 residues. Germline V gene sequence: CDR1 SGHRS, CDR2 YFSETQ. CDR3 sequence reads: CASSLLSSYNEQFF. The CDR3 DNA sequence: TGCGCCAGCAGCTTGTTGAGCTCCTACAATGAGCAGTTCTTC.

This clone was observed a handful of times. This chain joins TRBV6-6 and TRBJ2-2; TRBD2 matches 7 bases. Germline V gene lookup returns CDR1 MNHNY and CDR2 SVGAGI (reference sequence). V was pared by 6 bases and J by 7 bases, with 11 bases of the junction left unmatched. The CDR3 runs 15 residues. In nucleotides, the CDR3 is TGTGCCAGCAGCGGGGGGACCCCTGGGAACGGGGAGCTGTTTTTT. Its protein product is CASSGGTPGNGELFF.

A few counts support this clone. Other DNA sequences in this specimen translate into the identical CDR3. The chain carries TRBV7-3 and TRBJ2-2, with D unresolved. The CDR3 sequence is 13 residues long. Germline CDR1 reads SGHTA; CDR2 reads FQGTGA. Trimming cost V 1 base and J 8 bases, with 8 bases left between them. The CDR3 here is CASSLKSRGELFF. In DNA, the CDR3 is TGTGCCAGCAGCTTAAAAAGTCGTGGGGAGCTGTTTTTT.

The chain joins TRBV15 to TRBJ2-5, with TRBD1 matching over 9 bases. CDR1 LNHNV and CDR2 YYDKDF come from the germline V gene (reference sequence). J was trimmed by 5 bases and V by 0 bases; bases with no gene match: 7. The CDR3 spans 16 residues. The CDR3, as DNA: TGTGCCACCAGCAGAGATCGGACAGGGGCCCCGGAGACCCAGTACTTC. Its translation is CATSRDRTGAPETQYF. The full variable domain, its missing parts supplied by reference TRBV15 and TRBJ2-5, is DAMVIQNPRYQVTQFGKPVTLSCSQTLNHNVMYWYQQKSSQAPKLLFHYYDKDFNNEADTPDNFQSRRPNTSFCFLDIRSPGLGDTAMYLCATSRDRTGAPETQYFGPGTRLLVL.

The gene calls are TRBV5-1 and TRBJ1-3; D is unresolved. The CDR3 totals 14 residues. Trimming pared 0 bases from V and 0 bases from J, leaving 4 bases between. Germline V gene sequence: CDR1 SGHRS, CDR2 YFSETQ. CDR3 residues: CASSLALSGNTIYF. The CDR3 bases are TGCGCCAGCAGCTTGGCCCTCTCTGGAAACACCATATATTTT. The whole variable domain, filled in from reference TRBV5-1 and TRBJ1-3, reads KAGVTQTPRYLIKTRGQQVTLSCSPISGHRSVSWYQQTPGQGLQFLFEYFSETQRNKGNFPGRFSGRQFSNSRSEMNVSTLELGDSALYLCASSLALSGNTIYFGEGSWLTVV.

V and J are TRBV7-6 and TRBJ2-5; D is unclear. The CDR3 covers 14 residues. V gave up 2 bases and J gave up 5 bases, with 12 bases separating them. The germline gives CDR1 SGHVS, CDR2 FNYEAQ. CDR3 amino acids: CASSLSPTLETQYF. The CDR3 coding sequence is TGTGCCAGCAGCTTATCCCCCACTCTGGAGACCCAGTACTTC.

Concerning this clone itself: The identical CDR3 is also encoded by other nucleotide sequences in the sample. V usage is TRBV7-9 and J usage is TRBJ2-3; D may be TRBD1 (6 bases). The CDR3 has 13 amino acids. Deletions cut 2 bases from V and 4 bases from J, with 7 bases between. Germline lookup yields CDR1 SEHNR and CDR2 FQNEAQ (reference sequence). The CDR3 bases are TGTGCCAGCAGCTTATCAGGGGCAGATACGCAGTATTTT. Translating it yields CASSLSGADTQYF.

This clone was detected a few times. The chain couples TRBV2 to TRBJ1-5, with 10 bases matching TRBD1. CDR1 is SNHLY and CDR2 is FYNNEI in the germline V gene. Germline trimming cut 6 bases from V and 9 bases from J; bases unmatched to any gene: 14. The CDR3 sequence is 16 residues long. The CDR3 reads CASRVQGQGLIGPQHF. The CDR3 DNA reads TGTGCCAGCAGGGTCCAGGGACAGGGGCTTATCGGGCCCCAGCATTTT. Filled out from reference TRBV2 and TRBJ1-5, the complete variable domain reads EPEVTQTPSHQVTQMGQEVILRCVPISNHLYFYWYRQILGQKVEFLVSFYNNEISEKSEIFDDQFSVERPDGSNFTLKIRSTKLEDSAMYFCASRVQGQGLIGPQHFGDGTRLSIL.

CDR3 DNA sequence: TGTGCCAGCAGCCGGGTGGCGGGGAACAATGAGCAGTTCTTC. It translates to CASSRVAGNNEQFF. This chain joins TRBV5-4 and TRBJ2-1; weak D call: TRBD2 (6 bases). The CDR3 length is 14 residues. Germline loops: CDR1 SGHNT, CDR2 YYREEE (reference sequence). V lost 4 bases to trimming and J lost 5 bases, with 13 bases between them. The full variable domain, with the rest looked up from reference TRBV5-4 and TRBJ2-1, is ETGVTQSPTHLIKTRGQQVTLRCSSQSGHNTVSWYQQALGQGPQFIFQYYREEENGRGNFPPRFSGLQFPNYSSELNVNALELDDSALYLCASSRVAGNNEQFFGPGTRLTVL.